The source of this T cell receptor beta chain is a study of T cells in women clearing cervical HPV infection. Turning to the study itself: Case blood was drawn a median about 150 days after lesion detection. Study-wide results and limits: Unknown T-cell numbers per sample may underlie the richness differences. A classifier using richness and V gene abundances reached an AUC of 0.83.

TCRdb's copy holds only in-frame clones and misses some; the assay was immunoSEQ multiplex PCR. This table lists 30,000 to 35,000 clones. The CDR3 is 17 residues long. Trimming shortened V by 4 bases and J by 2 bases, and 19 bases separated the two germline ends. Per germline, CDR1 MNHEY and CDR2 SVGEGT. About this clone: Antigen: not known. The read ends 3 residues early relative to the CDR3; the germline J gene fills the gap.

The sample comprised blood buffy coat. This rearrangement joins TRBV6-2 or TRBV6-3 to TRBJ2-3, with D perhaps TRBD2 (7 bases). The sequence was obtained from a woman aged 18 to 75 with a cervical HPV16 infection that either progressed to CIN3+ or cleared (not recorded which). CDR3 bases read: TGTGCCAGCAGTTTGGGGGGGGCGGGGACTACCACAGATACG. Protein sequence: CASSLGGAGTTTDT. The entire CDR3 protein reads CASSLGGAGTTTDTQYF.